This T cell receptor (beta chain) was recovered during a study of cytomegalovirus exposure and HLA in healthy donors. Study-wide context: Earlier findings included 90 million to 120 million unique TCR beta sequences obtained from roughly 200 million T cells.

Germline V lookup: CDR1 MNHEY, CDR2 SVGAGI. The CDR3 totals 14 residues. Trimming shortened V by 6 bases and J by 3 bases, and 12 bases separated the two germline ends. This clone was observed once. Its antigen is undetermined. The PCR made use of 60 Vbeta and 13 Jbeta primers. The assay was immunoSEQ multiplex PCR, and TCRdb's table has in-frame clones only and misses some. The profile shows approximately 110,000 clones, 70% to 80% of them singletons. Findings and limits, study-wide: Some V segments (TRBV6-2 and TRBV6-3 among them) were excluded as indistinguishable. TCR beta V- and J-gene trimming was later associated with a missense DCLRE1C variant.

Sample: PBMCs. This rearrangement joins TRBV6-5 to TRBJ1-5; no clear D. The sequence came from a woman between 18 and 29 years old in good health and CMV-seropositive. The CDR3 coding sequence is TGTGCCAGCAGCCAACTCCCCCCCAATCAGCCCCAGCATTTT. It yields the protein CASSQLPPNQPQHF.